This TCR beta chain was recorded in a study of OX40 agonist ivuxolimab in advanced cancers. Across the whole study: Therapy given before enrollment (anti-PD-1, anti-PD-L1 or anti-CTLA-4) was allowed, and around 44% had some.

Data came from immunoSEQ multiplex PCR; TCRdb stores just in-frame clones and leaves some out. The sample has around 65,000 clones; about 91% are singletons. The receptor comes from an adult with an advanced solid tumor such as melanoma, head and neck, liver or kidney cancer. The source material was CD4+ or CD8+ T cells sorted from blood, sampled in a trial of the OX40 agonist ivuxolimab.

Written as DNA, the CDR3 is TGCGCCAGCAGCCCGGAGACAGGGGGCCAAGAGACCCAGTACTTC. It translates to CASSPETGGQETQYF. The chain recombines TRBV5-1 with TRBJ2-5, with 9 bases matching TRBD1. Trimming cost V 4 bases and J 1 base; bases outside gene matches: 5. The CDR3 sequence is 15 residues long. Germline CDR1 SGHRS, CDR2 YFSETQ.